This T cell receptor beta chain was sequenced during a study of OX40 agonist ivuxolimab in advanced cancers. Study summary: At doses from 0.01 to 10 mg/kg, patients were given intravenous ivuxolimab every 2 weeks.

TCRdb's copy holds only in-frame clones and misses some; the assay was immunoSEQ multiplex PCR. The table has approximately 35,000 clones, about 80% seen once; the top ten hold approximately 24%. A word on this clone: Its cognate antigen is unknown.

General study points: Expanded peripheral T cell antigen specificity was not determined.

Samples of blood were obtained at baseline, on cycle 4 day 1, and on cycle 7 day 1. The length of the CDR3 is 14 residues. CDR1 and CDR2 (germline): LNHNV, YYDKDF (reference sequence). V shed 1 base and J 6 bases; nucleotides not matched to a gene: 2. The origin of this receptor is an adult with an advanced solid tumor such as melanoma, head and neck, liver or kidney cancer. V and J are TRBV15 and TRBJ2-4, with TRBD1 matching 8 bases. The source was CD4+ or CD8+ T cells sorted from blood, collected in a trial of the OX40 agonist ivuxolimab. CDR3 sequence: CATSRGDRLNIQYF. The CDR3 DNA reads TGTGCCACCAGCAGAGGGGACAGGCTAAACATTCAGTACTTC.